This T cell receptor beta chain was documented in a study of CD8 T cell repertoires and HIV-1 epitope variants. At the level of the study: T cells were stimulated with Twenty-five Gag and Nef peptides separately.

Sequencing was performed with immunoSEQ multiplex PCR; in TCRdb, only in-frame clones are kept and a portion is missing. In the table there are some 100,000 clones, roughly 81% of which are singletons. CDR3 length: 11 residues. CDR1 is LGHNA and CDR2 is YSLEER in the germline V gene. V was clipped by 3 bases and J by 7 bases, with 3 bases between them. The chain recombines TRBV4-3 with TRBJ2-2, with no clear D. What was sequenced was uncultured baseline CD8+ T cells from peripheral blood mononuclear cells (PBMCs). This TCR came from a male donor with HIV. The CDR3 bases are TGCGCCAGCAGCCAGATCGGGGAGCTGTTTTTT. The encoded protein is CASSQIGELFF.